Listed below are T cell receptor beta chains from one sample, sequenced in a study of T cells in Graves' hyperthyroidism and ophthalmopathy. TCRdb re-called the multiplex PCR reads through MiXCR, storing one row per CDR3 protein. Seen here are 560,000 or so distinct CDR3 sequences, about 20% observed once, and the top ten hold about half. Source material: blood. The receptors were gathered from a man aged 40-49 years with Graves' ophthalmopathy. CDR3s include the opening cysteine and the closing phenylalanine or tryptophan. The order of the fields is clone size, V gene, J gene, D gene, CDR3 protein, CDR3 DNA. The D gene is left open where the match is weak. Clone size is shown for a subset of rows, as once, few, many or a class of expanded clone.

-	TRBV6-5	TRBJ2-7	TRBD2	CASSYVGSERGAYEQYF	TGTGCCAGCAGTTACGTTGGGTCGGAGCGGGGGGCCTACGAGCAGTACTTC
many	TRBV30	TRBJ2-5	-	CAWSVQGETQYF	TGTGCCTGGAGTGTACAAGGAGAGACCCAGTACTTC
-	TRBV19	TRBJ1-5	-	CASSPPWGHSPFNQPQHF	TGTGCCAGTAGCCCCCCCTGGGGGCACTCTCCTTTCAATCAGCCCCAGCATTTT
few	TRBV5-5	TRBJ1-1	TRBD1	CASRGPGGNTEAFF	TGTGCCAGCCGGGGGCCAGGGGGCAACACTGAAGCTTTCTTT
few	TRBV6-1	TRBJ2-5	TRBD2	CASSPRGTSRETQYF	TGTGCCAGCAGTCCCCGGGGGACTAGCAGGGAGACCCAGTACTTC
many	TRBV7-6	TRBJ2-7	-	CASTTHEGGRYEQYF	TGTGCCAGCACCACCCACGAGGGAGGCAGGTACGAGCAGTACTTC
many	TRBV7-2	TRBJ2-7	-	CASSLVSLSYEQYF	TGTGCCAGCAGCTTAGTGTCTCTTTCCTACGAGCAGTACTTC
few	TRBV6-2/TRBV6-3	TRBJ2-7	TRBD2	CASSSHLAGSSYEQYF	TGTGCCAGCAGTTCTCACCTAGCGGGAAGCTCCTACGAGCAGTACTTC
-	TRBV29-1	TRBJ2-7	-	CSGGPGGKWSEQYF	TGCAGCGGGGGCCCCGGAGGGAAGTGGAGCGAGCAGTACTTC
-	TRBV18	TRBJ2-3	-	CASSPPTVTDTQYF	TGTGCCAGCTCACCACCGACTGTCACAGATACGCAGTATTTT
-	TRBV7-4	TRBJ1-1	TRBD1	CASSLGQVWTEAFF	TGTGCCAGCAGCTTGGGACAGGTTTGGACTGAAGCTTTCTTT
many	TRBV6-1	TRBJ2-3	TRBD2	CASRAGTSGATDTQYF	TGTGCCAGCAGGGCCGGGACTAGCGGGGCCACAGATACGCAGTATTTT
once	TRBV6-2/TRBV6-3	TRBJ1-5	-	CASSPDGQKNQPQHF	TGTGCCAGCAGCCCAGACGGACAGAAAAATCAGCCCCAGCATTTT
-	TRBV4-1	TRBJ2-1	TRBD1	CASSPPTNRGPYNEQFF	TGCGCCAGCAGCCCCCCGACGAACAGGGGGCCCTACAATGAGCAGTTCTTC
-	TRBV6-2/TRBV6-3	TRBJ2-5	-	CASSFTDSQETQYF	TGTGCCAGCAGTTTTACCGACAGCCAAGAGACCCAGTACTTC
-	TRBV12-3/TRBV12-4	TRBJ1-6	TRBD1	CASNRDSYNSPLHF	TGTGCCAGCAATAGGGACAGCTACAATTCACCCCTCCACTTT
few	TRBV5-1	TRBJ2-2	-	CASSLEALTILINTGELFF	TGCGCCAGCAGCTTGGAGGCTCTCACCATACTTATCAACACCGGGGAGCTGTTTTTT
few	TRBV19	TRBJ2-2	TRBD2	CASSVLAGATGELFF	TGTGCCAGTAGTGTACTAGCGGGAGCTACCGGGGAGCTGTTTTTT
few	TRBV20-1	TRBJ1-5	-	CSATNREYSNQPQHF	TGCAGTGCTACCAACAGGGAATATAGCAATCAGCCCCAGCATTTT
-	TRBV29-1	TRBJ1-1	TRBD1	CSVTGYTEAFF	TGCAGCGTGACAGGGTACACTGAAGCTTTCTTT
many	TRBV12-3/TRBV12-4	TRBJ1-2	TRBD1	CASSLVTGGIGYTF	TGTGCCAGCAGCCTTGTGACAGGGGGTATTGGCTACACCTTC
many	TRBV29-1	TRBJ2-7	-	CSVMDRGYEQYF	TGCAGCGTGATGGACAGAGGATACGAGCAGTACTTC
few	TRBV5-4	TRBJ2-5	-	CASSPRGPRKTQYF	TGTGCCAGCAGCCCTCGGGGTCCTCGTAAGACCCAGTACTTC
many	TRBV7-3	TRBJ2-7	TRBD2	CASSLSAGGGYEQYF	TGTGCCAGCAGCTTATCGGCGGGGGGCGGGTACGAGCAGTACTTC
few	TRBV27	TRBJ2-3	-	CASSLAFGWSDTQYF	TGTGCCAGCAGTCTAGCCTTCGGATGGAGTGATACGCAGTATTTT
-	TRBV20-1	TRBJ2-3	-	CSARGGWGPTDTQYF	TGCAGTGCTAGAGGCGGGTGGGGGCCTACCGATACGCAGTATTTT
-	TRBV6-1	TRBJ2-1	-	CASSEREDPPNEQFF	TGTGCCAGCAGTGAAAGGGAGGACCCCCCCAATGAGCAGTTCTTC
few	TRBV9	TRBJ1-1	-	CASSAPQGNTEAFF	TGTGCCAGCAGCGCTCCTCAGGGGAACACTGAAGCTTTCTTT
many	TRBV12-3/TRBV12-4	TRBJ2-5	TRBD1	CASSLGDRGRGETRYF	TGTGCCAGCAGTTTAGGGGACAGGGGGCGCGGGGAGACCCGGTACTTC
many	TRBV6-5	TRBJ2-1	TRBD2	CASSYRTSGPPVEQFF	TGTGCCAGCAGTTACCGGACTAGCGGACCTCCCGTGGAGCAGTTCTTC
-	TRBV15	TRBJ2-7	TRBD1	CATMGRQGHEQYF	TGTGCCACCATGGGGAGACAGGGCCACGAGCAGTACTTC
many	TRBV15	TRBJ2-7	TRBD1	CATSRAGTGGNEQYF	TGTGCCACCAGCCGGGCGGGGACAGGGGGCAACGAGCAGTACTTC
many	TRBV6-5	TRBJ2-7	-	CASKSHFPGKVGEQYF	TGTGCCAGCAAATCCCACTTCCCAGGGAAGGTGGGCGAGCAGTACTTC
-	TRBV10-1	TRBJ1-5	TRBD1	CASSGDSYQPQHF	TGCGCCAGCAGTGGGGACAGTTATCAGCCCCAGCATTTT
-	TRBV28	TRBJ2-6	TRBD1	CASSTTGQEALGANVLTF	TGTGCCAGCAGTACAACGGGACAGGAGGCGCTTGGGGCCAACGTCCTGACTTTC
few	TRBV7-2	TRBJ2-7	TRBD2	CASSQGGLAVQSYEQYF	TGTGCCAGCAGCCAGGGGGGACTAGCGGTACAATCCTACGAGCAGTACTTC
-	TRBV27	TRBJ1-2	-	CASSATGMSGYTF	TGTGCCAGCAGTGCTACAGGGATGAGCGGCTACACCTTC